The 27 T cell receptor beta chains presented below share a single source sample, sequenced in a study of Ad26.COV2.S vaccination and SARS-CoV-2 variants. Indicated treatment: approximately 18 received Ad26.COV2.S at low or high dose, single or two shots; about 5 received placebo; per-sample allocation not given. At day 63 after the first vaccine or placebo injection, samples were drawn. Method: immunoSEQ multiplex PCR; TCRdb's copy keeps in-frame clones and lacks some. There are about 500,000 clones in the sample; approximately 90% occur only once, and 1.7% lies in the top ten. The sequencing used peripheral blood, collected in a trial of Ad26.COV2.S vaccine versus placebo. These receptors all stem from a person between 18 and 65 years old who received the Ad26.COV2.S COVID-19 vaccine or a placebo.

The chain recombines TRBV18 with TRBJ1-1; 9 nucleotides match TRBD1. CDR1 is KGHSH and CDR2 is LQKENI in the germline V gene. The CDR3 totals 16 residues. V lost 3 bases, J lost 4 bases, and 9 bases stayed unmatched. The CDR3 coding sequence is TGTGCCAGCTCACCGCTGGACAGGGGAGGTGGCACTGAAGCTTTCTTT. It encodes CASSPLDRGGGTEAFF.

V is TRBV6-1 and J is TRBJ2-7, with D perhaps TRBD1 (6 bases). The V end was cut by 3 bases, the J end by 2 bases, with 14 bases between. The V gene's germline CDR1 is MNHNS and CDR2 SASEGT. The CDR3 consists of 15 residues. CDR3 amino acids: CASSDRAGQTYEQYF. As DNA, the CDR3 is TGTGCCAGCAGTGACCGGGCAGGACAGACCTACGAGCAGTACTTC.

J is TRBJ2-1 and V is TRBV5-1; tentatively, D is TRBD2 (8 bases). The CDR3 covers 16 residues. The germline V gene encodes CDR1 SGHRS and CDR2 YFSETQ. Trimming left V 0 bases short and J 10 bases short, with 20 bases between. CDR3 amino acids: CASSLAGGTAGHEQFF. In DNA, the CDR3 is TGCGCCAGCAGCTTGGCGGGGGGGACAGCAGGCCACGAGCAGTTCTTC.

This chain connects TRBV6-5 to TRBJ1-3, with unresolved D. The CDR3 contains 13 residues. Between the trimmed V and J ends, which lost 7 bases and 5 bases, there was a span of 12 bases. The V gene's germline CDR1 is MNHEY and CDR2 SVGAGI. CDR3 loop: CASIPAERNTIYF. The CDR3 DNA reads TGTGCCAGCATACCGGCTGAGAGAAACACCATATATTTT.

The chain carries TRBV6-5 and TRBJ1-5, with D perhaps TRBD1 (5 bases). The CDR3 runs to 13 residues. Germline values: CDR1 MNHEY, CDR2 SVGAGI. The ends were cut back, 6 bases at V and 5 bases at J, with 11 bases in the middle. The CDR3 DNA reads as TGTGCCAGCAGCAGGGTAGTCCATCAGCCCCAGCATTTT. This codes for CASSRVVHQPQHF.

The rearrangement uses TRBV15 and TRBJ1-3; a possible D gene is TRBD1 (5 bases). Germline values: CDR1 LNHNV, CDR2 YYDKDF (reference sequence). The CDR3 extends over 15 amino acids. Trimming shortened V by 2 bases and J by 0 bases, and 8 bases separated the two germline ends. The CDR3 protein is CATSRQGHSGNTIYF. CDR3 bases: TGTGCCACCAGCAGACAGGGCCACTCTGGAAACACCATATATTTT.

The rearrangement links TRBV6-2 or TRBV6-3 to TRBJ1-2; D is perhaps TRBD1 (6 bases). With 6 bases removed from V and 0 bases from J, the gap between germline ends came to 11 bases. The CDR3 has 14 residues. Germline CDR1 MNHEY, CDR2 SVGEGT. The CDR3 DNA is TGTGCCAGCAGCTTAAGGACAGCTAACTATGGCTACACCTTC. Encoded protein: CASSLRTANYGYTF.

J is TRBJ1-2 and V is TRBV19; D is perhaps TRBD1 (6 bases). Germline V gene data show CDR1 as LNHDA and CDR2 as SQIVND (reference sequence). Trimming cost V 7 bases and J 2 bases, with 11 bases left between them. This CDR3 has 13 amino acids. CDR3 nucleotide sequence: TGTGCCAGTACACTTACAGGGAACTATGGCTACACCTTC. The encoded protein is CASTLTGNYGYTF.

This chain connects TRBV6-1 to TRBJ2-7; 8 bases are a match to TRBD2. Germline CDR1 MNHNS, CDR2 SASEGT. V gave up 1 base and J gave up 4 bases; unmatched junction bases: 6. The CDR3 consists of 15 residues. The DNA of the CDR3 is TGTGCCAGCAGTGAAGAGGCGGGACTAGGGTACGAGCAGTACTTC. Its protein is CASSEEAGLGYEQYF.

This clone has a single count. Mismatch with germline at one junction end may stem from a read error. The chain couples TRBV6-5 to TRBJ2-7; 10 nucleotides agree with TRBD1. This CDR3 contains 15 residues. Germline V CDR1 and CDR2: MNHEY, SVGAGI. CDR3 region: CASSDSGTGAYEQYF. In DNA form, the CDR3 reads TGTGCCAGCAGTGACTCCGGGACAGGGGCCTACGAGCAGTACTTC.

This clone appeared once. The chain links TRBV30 to TRBJ2-2; 7 bases line up with TRBD1. Germline V gene data show CDR1 as GTSNPN and CDR2 as SVGIG (reference sequence). There are 13 residues in the CDR3. The trim removed 3 bases at V and 5 bases at J, leaving 3 bases unmatched. CDR3 bases: TGTGCCTGGAGAGGACAGGCGACCGGGGAGCTGTTTTTT. This translates into CAWRGQATGELFF.

V is TRBV18 and J is TRBJ2-7, with D perhaps matching TRBD2 (5 bases). The CDR3 extends over 13 amino acids. Germline V gene lookup returns CDR1 KGHSH and CDR2 LQKENI. V shed 2 bases and J shed 4 bases, with 9 bases lying between them. The CDR3 sequence is CASSPWERYEQYF. The CDR3 DNA is TGTGCCAGCTCACCATGGGAGCGGTACGAGCAGTACTTC. The full variable domain, completed using reference TRBV18 and TRBJ2-7, is NAGVMQNPRHLVRRRGQEARLRCSPMKGHSHVYWYRQLPEEGLKFMVYLQKENIIDESGMPKERFSAEFPKEGPSILRIQQVVRGDSAAYFCASSPWERYEQYFGPGTRLTVT.

The chain couples TRBV4-2 to TRBJ2-7; 14 bases align to TRBD2. The J segment lost 4 bases and the V segment lost 3 bases, leaving 5 bases of the junction unmatched. The CDR3 runs 16 residues. Per the germline V gene, CDR1 is LGHNA and CDR2 is YNFKEQ. CDR3 region: CASSHAGTSGGYEQYF. The CDR3 coding sequence is TGTGCCAGCAGCCATGCCGGGACTAGCGGGGGTTACGAGCAGTACTTC.

V is TRBV11-2 and J is TRBJ1-1; D uncertain. Trimming cost V 5 bases and J 0 bases, with 7 bases left between them. Germline CDR1 reads SGHAT; CDR2 reads FQNNGV. This CDR3 is built from 13 residues. CDR3 residues: CASSAQVNTEAFF. CDR3 coding DNA: TGTGCCAGCAGCGCGCAGGTGAACACTGAAGCTTTCTTT.

This sequence joins TRBV7-2 and TRBJ1-2, with 9 bases lining up with TRBD1. The CDR3 contains 15 residues. Germline trimming cut 5 bases from V and 8 bases from J; bases unmatched to any gene: 12. The germline CDR1 and CDR2 sequences are SGHTA and FQGNSA. CDR3 sequence: CASSATGQGRGGYTF. The CDR3 DNA is TGTGCCAGCAGCGCTACCGGACAGGGGAGAGGGGGCTACACCTTC.

The chain combines TRBV7-6 with TRBJ2-2, with unresolved D. This CDR3 has 12 residues. Trimming cost V 5 bases and J 2 bases, with 3 bases left between them. Germline CDR1 is SGHVS and CDR2 is FNYEAQ. The DNA for the CDR3 is TGTGCCAGCAGCACCAACACCGGGGAGCTGTTTTTT. As protein: CASSTNTGELFF. Complete variable domain (other parts from reference TRBV7-6 and TRBJ2-2): GAGVSQSPRYKVTKRGQDVALRCDPISGHVSLYWYRQALGQGPEFLTYFNYEAQQDKSGLPNDRFSAERPEGSISTLTIQRTEQRDSAMYRCASSTNTGELFFGEGSRLTVL.

The V gene is TRBV3-1 (or the pseudogene TRBV3-2), the J gene TRBJ1-2, with D uncertain. This CDR3 contains 13 residues. Trimming removed 0 bases at V and 7 bases at J, with 9 bases between. Germline V gene sequence: CDR1 LGHDT, CDR2 YNNKEL (reference sequence). Here the CDR3 DNA reads TGTGCCAGCAGCCAAGATTGGCCGGGTGGCTACACCTTC. This sequence encodes CASSQDWPGGYTF.

The rearrangement uses TRBV10-3 and TRBJ1-2, with 12 bases identical to TRBD1. This CDR3 contains 16 residues. The V gene end was trimmed by 3 bases and the J gene end by 8 bases; junction bases not matched to a gene: 10. Germline-derived CDR1 and CDR2 are ENHRY and SYGVKD. The CDR3: CAISDPGTGGNQGYTF. CDR3 nucleotide sequence: TGTGCCATCAGTGACCCCGGGACAGGGGGCAATCAGGGCTACACCTTC.

The chain employs TRBV10-3 and TRBJ1-1, with D maybe TRBD1 (5 bases). The CDR3 runs to 15 residues. V lost 6 bases to trimming and J lost 1 base, with 15 bases between them. Germline-derived CDR1 and CDR2 are ENHRY and SYGVKD. DNA of the CDR3: TGTGCCATCAGGAAAGATTTCCAGGGGAACACTGAAGCTTTCTTT. This gives the protein CAIRKDFQGNTEAFF.

J is TRBJ1-1 and V is TRBV5-1; a weak D match, TRBD1 (5 bases). Germline lookup yields CDR1 SGHRS and CDR2 YFSETQ. Trimming removed 0 bases at V and 10 bases at J, with 10 bases between. The CDR3 is made up of 12 amino acids. This CDR3 reads CASSLVGVVAFF. CDR3 nucleotides: TGCGCCAGCAGCTTGGTGGGGGTAGTAGCTTTCTTT.

V usage is TRBV11-2 and J usage is TRBJ2-1; 9 nucleotides agree with TRBD2. Germline V gene sequence: CDR1 SGHAT, CDR2 FQNNGV. This CDR3 comprises 16 residues. V lost 2 bases and J lost 1; bases outside the gene matches: 3. The CDR3 coding sequence is TGTGCCAGCAGCTTATTGCGGGAGGGTTCCTACAATGAGCAGTTCTTC. It codes for CASSLLREGSYNEQFF. The full variable domain, completed using reference TRBV11-2 and TRBJ2-1, is EAGVAQSPRYKIIEKRQSVAFWCNPISGHATLYWYQQILGQGPKLLIQFQNNGVVDDSQLPKDRFSAERLKGVDSTLKIQPAKLEDSAVYLCASSLLREGSYNEQFFGPGTRLTVL.

J is TRBJ2-7 and V is TRBV4-1, with TRBD1 matching 8 bases. The junction had 6 bases not matched to a gene; V was cut back by 1 base and J by 1 base. The CDR3 runs 16 residues. CDR1 is MGHRA, CDR2 YSYEKL, per germline. DNA of the CDR3: TGCGCCAGCAGCCAAGCCGGAGGACAGGGATCCTACGAGCAGTACTTC. Residues: CASSQAGGQGSYEQYF.

V and J are TRBV5-5 and TRBJ2-7; 7 bases are a match to TRBD1. In germline, CDR1 is SGHKS, CDR2 YYEKEE (reference sequence). V shed 2 bases and J 1 base; nucleotides not matched to a gene: 6. The CDR3 is made up of 15 amino acids. CDR3 sequence reads: CASSFRTGASYEQYF. CDR3 in DNA: TGTGCCAGCAGCTTCCGGACAGGTGCTTCCTACGAGCAGTACTTC.

The chain has TRBV2 and TRBJ1-6, with D unclear. The CDR3 extends over 15 amino acids. V was clipped by 0 bases and J by 10 bases, with 13 bases between them. CDR1 SNHLY and CDR2 FYNNEI come from the germline V gene. As DNA, the CDR3 is TGTGCCAGCAGTGAAGCGAGGGAGTTCGGCTCACCCCTCCACTTT. As protein: CASSEAREFGSPLHF.

The gene calls are TRBV2 and TRBJ2-1; 9 bases are shared with TRBD1. The CDR3 totals 14 residues. After removal of 6 bases from V and 8 bases from J, the junction contained 8 bases not matched to a gene. Germline CDR1 and CDR2: SNHLY and FYNNEI. CDR3 protein: CASSRRDRDDEQFF. CDR3 nucleotides: TGTGCCAGCAGCCGAAGGGACAGGGACGATGAGCAGTTCTTC.

The V call is TRBV29-1, the J call TRBJ2-1; 7 positions agree with TRBD1. The V segment lost 6 bases and the J segment 4 bases; nucleotides outside the gene matches: 12. Germline V gene sequence: CDR1 SQVTM, CDR2 ANQGSEA. The CDR3 length is 15 residues. The CDR3 nucleotides are TGCAGCGTACCCAACCGACAGGGTGCGTACAATGAGCAGTTCTTC. Translating gives CSVPNRQGAYNEQFF.

The gene calls are TRBV28 and TRBJ1-2; 9 bases are shared with TRBD1. Trimming cost V 4 bases and J 8 bases; bases outside gene matches: 8. The CDR3 is made up of 14 amino acids. The germline gives CDR1 MDHEN, CDR2 SYDVKM. The CDR3 coding sequence is TGTGCCAGCAGTTCCGGGACAGGGCGCGAGGGCTACACCTTC. This codes for CASSSGTGREGYTF.